A single sample is the source of the 12 T cell receptor beta chains below, sequenced in a study of shared clonotypes between healthy human individuals. TCRdb's copy holds only in-frame clones and misses some; the assay was immunoSEQ multiplex PCR. The sample consists of about 1,900,000 clones, roughly 95% of them appearing once. Naive CD8 cells were CD45RO-negative, positively selected for CCR7, excluding terminally differentiated effector memory CD45RA+ cells. The sample comprised naive CD8+ T cells sorted from blood. The receptors originated from a man aged 18 to 35 in good health.

A word on this clone: This sample includes further DNA sequences coding for the same CDR3. The chain carries TRBV5-6 and TRBJ2-7, with D uncertain. The V end was cut by 0 bases, the J end by 0 bases, with 4 bases between. This CDR3 comprises 13 residues. CDR1 SGHDT and CDR2 YYEEEE come from the germline V gene. CDR3 in DNA: TGTGCCAGCAGCTTGGAGGCCTCCTACGAGCAGTACTTC. Translating gives CASSLEASYEQYF.

The gene calls are TRBV27 and TRBJ2-1, with 12 positions matching TRBD2. The CDR3 contains 16 residues. Germline values: CDR1 MNHEY, CDR2 SMNVEV (reference sequence). With V trimmed by 2 bases and J by 7 bases, 6 bases remained unmatched. The CDR3 nucleotides read TGTGCCAGCAGTTTACTAGCGGGGGGGCCGCAAAATGAGCAGTTCTTC. Translating gives CASSLLAGGPQNEQFF.

The chain employs TRBV27 and TRBJ2-3; TRBD2 aligns across 10 bases. Trimming at V came to 6 bases and at J to 2 bases, leaving 11 bases not matched to a gene. The CDR3 is 17 amino acids. The germline gives CDR1 MNHEY, CDR2 SMNVEV (reference sequence). The CDR3 coding sequence is TGTGCCAGCAGCCAAACGGCTAGCGGGGGCCCCACAGATACGCAGTATTTT. This translates into CASSQTASGGPTDTQYF.

The genes are TRBV5-1 and TRBJ1-1, with TRBD1 matching 8 bases. CDR1 is SGHRS and CDR2 is YFSETQ in the germline V gene. V was pared by 2 bases and J by 4 bases, with 4 bases of the junction left unmatched. The CDR3 is 14 amino acids. CDR3 in amino acids: CASSFTTGGTEAFF. CDR3 coding DNA: TGCGCCAGCAGCTTCACCACAGGGGGCACTGAAGCTTTCTTT.

The chain couples TRBV6-1 to TRBJ1-6; 8 bases line up with TRBD1. Germline V CDR1 and CDR2: MNHNS, SASEGT. V gave up 6 bases and J gave up 7 bases; unmatched junction bases: 5. This CDR3 spans 14 amino acids. CDR3 in DNA: TGTGCCAGCAGCAACAGGGGGGAAAATTCACCCCTCCACTTT. Its translation: CASSNRGENSPLHF.

The V and J genes are TRBV4-1 and TRBJ2-3; 7 bases map to TRBD1. The CDR3 is made up of 15 amino acids. Trimming took 2 bases from V and 2 from J; bases not matched to a gene: 4. Looked up from germline, CDR1 is MGHRA and CDR2 is YSYEKL. As DNA, the CDR3 is TGCGCCAGCAGCCAAAGACAGGGAAACACAGATACGCAGTATTTT. Its protein product is CASSQRQGNTDTQYF.

The V call is TRBV7-9, the J call TRBJ2-7, with D tentatively TRBD1 (6 bases). The CDR3 sequence is 14 residues long. Trimming removed 4 bases from V and 0 bases from J, with 10 bases in between. Germline V CDR1 and CDR2: SEHNR, FQNEAQ (reference sequence). Here the CDR3 reads CASSWDTNSYEQYF. The CDR3 DNA sequence: TGTGCCAGCAGCTGGGACACGAACTCCTACGAGCAGTACTTC. The variable domain in full, with the rest retrieved from reference TRBV7-9 and TRBJ2-7, is DTGVSQNPRHKITKRGQNVTFRCDPISEHNRLYWYRQTLGQGPEFLTYFQNEAQLEKSRLLSDRFSAERPKGSFSTLEIQRTEQGDSAMYLCASSWDTNSYEQYFGPGTRLTVT.

The V call is TRBV7-8, the J call TRBJ2-7; D is perhaps TRBD1 (6 bases). This CDR3 has 16 residues. Trimming stripped 4 bases from V and 0 bases from J, with 16 bases between. The V gene's germline CDR1 is SGHVS and CDR2 FQNEAQ. CDR3 sequence reads: CASSSRSNRDSYEQYF. CDR3 nucleotides: TGTGCCAGCAGCTCCCGTTCCAACAGGGACTCCTACGAGCAGTACTTC.

The gene calls are TRBV29-1 and TRBJ2-2; a possible D gene is TRBD2 (5 bases). Between the trimmed V and J ends, which lost 6 bases and 0 bases, there was a span of 14 bases. From germline, CDR1 is SQVTM and CDR2 ANQGSEA. This CDR3 is built from 15 residues. The CDR3 DNA follows: TGCAGCGTCGGCGCGGGTACTACGAACACCGGGGAGCTGTTTTTT. Translated: CSVGAGTTNTGELFF.

This chain connects TRBV7-9 to TRBJ2-1, with D tentatively TRBD2 (6 bases). V shed 2 bases and J shed 4 bases, with 15 bases lying between them. There are 16 residues in the CDR3. Per germline, CDR1 SEHNR and CDR2 FQNEAQ (reference sequence). The CDR3 region has the DNA TGTGCCAGCAGCTTAACGGTGGGAGGCCCTTACAATGAGCAGTTCTTC. Its protein is CASSLTVGGPYNEQFF.

A few counts support this clone. The chain is built from TRBV27 and TRBJ2-7, with 8 bases aligning to TRBD2. V shed 1 base and J 3 bases; nucleotides not matched to a gene: 11. This CDR3 contains 17 residues. Looked up from germline, CDR1 is MNHEY and CDR2 is SMNVEV (reference sequence). CDR3 loop: CASSLFPSGSGRYEQYF. Here the CDR3 DNA reads TGTGCCAGCAGTTTATTCCCCAGCGGGAGCGGTCGCTACGAGCAGTACTTC.

This chain connects TRBV7-8 to TRBJ1-5, with D possibly TRBD1 on 6 matching bases. The V gene's germline CDR1 is SGHVS and CDR2 FQNEAQ. Trimming stripped 1 base from V and 8 bases from J, with 9 bases between. There are 13 residues in the CDR3. The CDR3, as DNA: TGTGCCAGCAGCTTAGAAGGGGGGGAGCCCCAGCATTTT. Translating gives CASSLEGGEPQHF.